This T cell receptor beta chain was observed in a study of blood T cells in healthy people across ages. The CDR3 covers 12 residues. Germline CDR1 is MNHEY and CDR2 is SMNVEV (reference sequence). Trimming took 3 bases from V and 16 from J; bases not matched to a gene: 5. Notes on this clonotype: Its antigen is unknown.

Samples each had at least 6 micrograms of total RNA extracted. Regarding the study as a whole: TCR beta diversity, measured per million T cells, fell in a roughly linear way with age. In these data, TCR beta diversity tracked strongly with naive T cell percentage.

Next came a second PCR, run for about 6 to 12 cycles, which used a sample-barcoded 5' primer along with a J-beta primer mix. A single record per CDR3 protein comes from TCRdb applying MiXCR to the 5' RACE reads. This table has over a million distinct CDR3 sequences, about 42% appearing once. The sequencing input was blood. The receptor was derived from a woman between 18 and 29 years old in good health. V and J are TRBV27 and TRBJ1-6; TRBD1 aligns across 8 bases. In DNA form, the CDR3 reads TGTGCCAGCAGTTTCTCGGACAGGGAACTCCACTTT. This encodes CASSFSDRELHF.